These T cell receptor beta chains were read from a single sample in a study of cytomegalovirus exposure and HLA in healthy donors. Method: immunoSEQ multiplex PCR; TCRdb's copy keeps in-frame clones and lacks some. Among around 120,000 clones listed, 80% were seen once. Source material: PBMCs. The receptors come from a human donor in good health. The CDR3 runs from the conserved cysteine through the conserved F or W. D genes are given only for firm matches. Size values are once, few and many counts, or a class for expanded clones, and some rows have none.

>TRBV9|.|TRBJ1-1|.
CASSVAGEGYTEAFF
TGTGCCAGCAGCGTAGCGGGGGAGGGCTACACTGAAGCTTTCTTT
>TRBV6-5|once|TRBJ1-2|TRBD1
CASSHRGQLGYTF
TGTGCCAGCAGTCACCGGGGACAGCTCGGCTACACCTTC
>TRBV9|.|TRBJ1-6|TRBD1
CASSIGHTGGQNCYNSPLHF
TGTGCCAGCAGCATTGGGCATACAGGGGGCCAAAATTGCTATAATTCACCCCTCCACTTT
>TRBV5-5|.|TRBJ1-5|.
CASSLEGGARQPQHF
TGTGCCAGCAGCTTGGAAGGGGGGGCGCGACAGCCCCAGCATTTT
>TRBV6-5|few|TRBJ1-2|TRBD1
CASSRDRDYGYTF
TGTGCCAGCAGCCGGGACAGAGACTATGGCTACACCTTC
>TRBV9|.|TRBJ1-3|.
CASSVDLRGDSGNTIYF
TGTGCCAGCAGCGTAGATCTAAGAGGAGACTCTGGAAACACCATATATTTT
>TRBV27|.|TRBJ2-7|TRBD1
CASSFYLPRDRVLYEQYF
TGTGCCAGCAGTTTCTACCTTCCCCGGGACAGGGTTCTCTACGAGCAGTACTTC
>TRBV10-2|.|TRBJ1-2|.
CASTTGTRNYGYTF
TGCGCCAGCACCACAGGGACAAGAAACTATGGCTACACCTTC
>TRBV6-5|.|TRBJ1-2|.
CASRQGINYGYTF
TGTGCCAGCAGGCAGGGGATTAACTATGGCTACACCTTC
>TRBV9|few|TRBJ1-4|TRBD1
CASSRDRGKEKLFF
TGTGCCAGCAGCCGGGACAGGGGAAAAGAAAAACTGTTTTTT
>TRBV7-9|.|TRBJ2-1|TRBD2
CSSSLGLAAYNLQQFF
TGTTCCAGCAGCTTAGGACTAGCGGCTTACAATCTCCAGCAGTTCTTC
>TRBV13|.|TRBJ2-7|.
CASRRGVEGYEQYF
TGTGCCAGCAGGCGGGGCGTAGAAGGATACGAGCAGTACTTC
>TRBV5-1|.|TRBJ2-5|.
CASSPYSISGSKREQYF
TGCGCCAGCAGCCCGTATTCTATTTCCGGGTCTAAACGGGAGCAGTACTTC
>TRBV6-4|.|TRBJ1-2|.
CASSGSGFDGYTF
TGTGCCAGCAGTGGTTCGGGTTTTGATGGCTACACCTTC
>TRBV5-1|.|TRBJ1-2|TRBD1
CASSPGQDGYTF
TGCGCCAGCAGCCCGGGACAGGATGGCTACACCTTC
>TRBV5-8|.|TRBJ1-5|.
CASSLGAAVARNQPQHF
TGTGCCAGCAGCTTGGGCGCCGCGGTGGCTAGAAATCAGCCCCAGCATTTT
>TRBV6-6|.|TRBJ1-1|.
CASSLTANTEAFF
TGTGCCAGCAGCCTCACAGCGAACACTGAAGCTTTCTTT
>TRBV7-2|few|TRBJ1-6|.
CASSLHRLNSPLHF
TGTGCCAGCAGCTTACACAGATTAAATTCACCCCTCCACTTT
>TRBV6-5|.|TRBJ1-1|.
CASLPLYSEAFF
TGTGCCAGCCTTCCCCTGTACAGTGAAGCTTTCTTT